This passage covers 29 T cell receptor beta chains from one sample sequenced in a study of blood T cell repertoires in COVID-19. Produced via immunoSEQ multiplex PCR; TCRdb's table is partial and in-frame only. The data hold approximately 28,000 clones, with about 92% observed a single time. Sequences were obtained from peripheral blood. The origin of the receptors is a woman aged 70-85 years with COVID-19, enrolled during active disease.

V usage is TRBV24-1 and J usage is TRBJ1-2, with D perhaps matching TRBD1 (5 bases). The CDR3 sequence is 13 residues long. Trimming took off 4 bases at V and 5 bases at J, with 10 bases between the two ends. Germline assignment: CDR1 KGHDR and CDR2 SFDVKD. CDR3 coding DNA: TGTGCCACCAGTGAACAGGCCCATTATGGCTACACCTTC. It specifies CATSEQAHYGYTF.

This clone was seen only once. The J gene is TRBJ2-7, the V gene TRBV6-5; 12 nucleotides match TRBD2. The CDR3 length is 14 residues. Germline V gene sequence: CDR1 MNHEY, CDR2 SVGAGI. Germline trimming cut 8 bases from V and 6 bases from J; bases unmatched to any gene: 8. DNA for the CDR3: TGTGCCAGCGTAGAGACTAGCGGGAGTGGCGAGCAGTACTTC. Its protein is CASVETSGSGEQYF.

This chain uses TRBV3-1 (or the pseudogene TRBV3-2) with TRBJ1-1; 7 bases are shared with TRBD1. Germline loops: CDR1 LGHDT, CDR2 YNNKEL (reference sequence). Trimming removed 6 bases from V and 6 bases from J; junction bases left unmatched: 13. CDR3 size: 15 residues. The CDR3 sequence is CASRRQAGGFAEAFF. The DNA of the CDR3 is TGTGCCAGCAGACGACAGGCAGGGGGATTCGCTGAAGCTTTCTTT.

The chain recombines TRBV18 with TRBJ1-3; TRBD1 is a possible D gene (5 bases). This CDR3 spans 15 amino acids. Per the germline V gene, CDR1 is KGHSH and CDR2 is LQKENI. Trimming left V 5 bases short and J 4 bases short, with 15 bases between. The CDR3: CASSSGGLAGNTIYF. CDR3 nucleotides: TGTGCCAGCTCAAGCGGGGGACTGGCAGGAAACACCATATATTTT.

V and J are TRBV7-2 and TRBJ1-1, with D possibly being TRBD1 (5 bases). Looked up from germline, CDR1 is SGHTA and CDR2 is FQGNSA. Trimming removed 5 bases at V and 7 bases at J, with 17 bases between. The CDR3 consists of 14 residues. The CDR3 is CASSPRLRVGEAFF. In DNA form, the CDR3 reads TGTGCCAGCAGCCCCCGCCTCAGGGTGGGTGAAGCTTTCTTT.

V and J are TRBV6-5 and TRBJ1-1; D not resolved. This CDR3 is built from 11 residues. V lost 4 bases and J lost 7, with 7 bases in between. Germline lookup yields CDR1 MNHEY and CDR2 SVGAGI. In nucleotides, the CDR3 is TGTGCCAGCAGTTCCGTACTTGAAGCTTTCTTT. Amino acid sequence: CASSSVLEAFF.

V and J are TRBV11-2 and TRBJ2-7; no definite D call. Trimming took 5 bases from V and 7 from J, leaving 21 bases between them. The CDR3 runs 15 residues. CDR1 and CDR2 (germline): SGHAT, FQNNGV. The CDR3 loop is CASSILNSSPLEQYF. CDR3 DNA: TGTGCCAGCAGCATTCTTAACAGTTCCCCCCTGGAGCAGTACTTC.

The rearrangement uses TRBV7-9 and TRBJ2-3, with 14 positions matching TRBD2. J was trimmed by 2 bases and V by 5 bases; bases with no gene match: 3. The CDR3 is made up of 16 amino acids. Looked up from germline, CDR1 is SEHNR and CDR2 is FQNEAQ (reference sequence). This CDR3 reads CASSPGLAGATDTQYF. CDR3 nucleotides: TGTGCCAGCAGCCCGGGACTAGCGGGAGCCACAGATACGCAGTATTTT.

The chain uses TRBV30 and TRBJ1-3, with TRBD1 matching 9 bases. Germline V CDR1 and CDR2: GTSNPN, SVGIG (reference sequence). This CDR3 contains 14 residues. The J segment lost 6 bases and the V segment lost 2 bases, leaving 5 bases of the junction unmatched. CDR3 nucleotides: TGTGCCTGGAGTCGGGGACAGGGTTTAAACACCATATATTTT. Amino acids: CAWSRGQGLNTIYF.

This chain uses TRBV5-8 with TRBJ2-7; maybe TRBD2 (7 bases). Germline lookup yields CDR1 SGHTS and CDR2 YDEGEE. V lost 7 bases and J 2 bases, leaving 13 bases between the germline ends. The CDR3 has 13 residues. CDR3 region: CASPGGQAYEQYF. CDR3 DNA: TGTGCCAGCCCGGGGGGACAAGCCTACGAGCAGTACTTC.

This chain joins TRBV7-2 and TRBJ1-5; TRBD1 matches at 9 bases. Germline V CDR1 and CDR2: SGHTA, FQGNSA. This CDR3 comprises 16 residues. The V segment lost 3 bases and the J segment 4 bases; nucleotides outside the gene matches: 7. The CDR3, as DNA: TGTGCCAGCAGCTTGGACAGGGGAGCCTTGAATCAGCCCCAGCATTTT. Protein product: CASSLDRGALNQPQHF.

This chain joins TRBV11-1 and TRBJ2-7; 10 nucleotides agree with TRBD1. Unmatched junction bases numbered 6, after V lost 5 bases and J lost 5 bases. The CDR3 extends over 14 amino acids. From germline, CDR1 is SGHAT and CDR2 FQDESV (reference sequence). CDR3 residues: CASSRGQGWDEQYF. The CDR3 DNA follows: TGTGCCAGCAGCAGGGGACAGGGGTGGGACGAGCAGTACTTC.

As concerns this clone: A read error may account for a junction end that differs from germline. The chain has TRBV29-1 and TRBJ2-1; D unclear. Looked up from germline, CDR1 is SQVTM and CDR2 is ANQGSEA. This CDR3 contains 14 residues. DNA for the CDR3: TGCAGCGTTCCTTCCCTAGGAAACTACGATGAGCAGTTCTTC. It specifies CSVPSLGNYDEQFF.

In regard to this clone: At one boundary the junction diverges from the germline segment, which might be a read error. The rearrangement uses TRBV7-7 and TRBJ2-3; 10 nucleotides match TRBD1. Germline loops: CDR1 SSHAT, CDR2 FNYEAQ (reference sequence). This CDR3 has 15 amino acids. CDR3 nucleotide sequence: TGTGCTAGCAGCCCCGGACAGGGGGAGGCAGATACGCAGTATTTT. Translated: CASSPGQGEADTQYF.

DNA of the CDR3: TGTGCCAGCAGCTTGGGACAAGGGGTTGGAAACACCATATATTTT. This encodes CASSLGQGVGNTIYF. The chain has TRBV7-9 and TRBJ1-3; possibly TRBD1 for D (6 bases). CDR1 is SEHNR and CDR2 is FQNEAQ in the germline V gene (reference sequence). Deletions cut 3 bases from V and 3 bases from J, with 12 bases between. This CDR3 has 15 amino acids.

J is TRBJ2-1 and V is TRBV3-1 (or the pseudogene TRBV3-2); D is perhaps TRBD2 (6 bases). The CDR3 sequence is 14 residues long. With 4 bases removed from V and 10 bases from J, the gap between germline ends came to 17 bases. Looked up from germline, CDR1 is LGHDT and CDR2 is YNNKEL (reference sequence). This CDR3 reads CASSPLRGAGEQFF. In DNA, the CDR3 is TGTGCCAGCAGCCCCCTTCGTGGGGCGGGAGAGCAGTTCTTC.

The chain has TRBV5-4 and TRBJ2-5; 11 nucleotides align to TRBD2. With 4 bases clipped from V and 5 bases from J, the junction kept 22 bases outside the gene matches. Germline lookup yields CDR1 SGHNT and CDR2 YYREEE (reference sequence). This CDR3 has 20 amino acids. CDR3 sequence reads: CASSPSLGGRASGRTETQYF. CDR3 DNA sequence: TGTGCCAGCAGCCCCAGTCTAGGAGGGAGAGCTAGCGGGAGGACGGAGACCCAGTACTTC.

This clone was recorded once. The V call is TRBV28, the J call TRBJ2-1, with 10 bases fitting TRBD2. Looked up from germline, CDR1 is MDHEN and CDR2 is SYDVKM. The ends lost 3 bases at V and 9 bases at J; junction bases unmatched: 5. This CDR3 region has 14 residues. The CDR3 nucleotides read TGTGCCAGCAGTTTGGGACTAGCGTTGGGTGAGCAGTTCTTC. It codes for CASSLGLALGEQFF.

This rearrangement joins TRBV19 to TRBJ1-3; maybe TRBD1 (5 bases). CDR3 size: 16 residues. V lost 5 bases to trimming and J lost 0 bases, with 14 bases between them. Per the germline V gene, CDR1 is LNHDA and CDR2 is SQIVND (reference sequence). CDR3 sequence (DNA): TGTGCCAGTAGTCCCTGGGACTCTAGCTCTGGAAACACCATATATTTT. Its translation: CASSPWDSSSGNTIYF.

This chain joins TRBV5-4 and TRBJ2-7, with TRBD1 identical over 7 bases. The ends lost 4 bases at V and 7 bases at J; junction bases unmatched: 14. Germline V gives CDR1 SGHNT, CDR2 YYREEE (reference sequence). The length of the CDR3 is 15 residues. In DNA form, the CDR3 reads TGTGCCAGCAGCACGACGGCCGGGACAGTACTAGAGCAGTACTTC. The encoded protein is CASSTTAGTVLEQYF.

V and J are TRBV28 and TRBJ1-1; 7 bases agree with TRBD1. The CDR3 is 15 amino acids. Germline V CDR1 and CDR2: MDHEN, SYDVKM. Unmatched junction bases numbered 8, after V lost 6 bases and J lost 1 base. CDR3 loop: CASSLKTGWNTEAFF. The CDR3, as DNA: TGTGCCAGCAGCTTGAAGACAGGGTGGAACACTGAAGCTTTCTTT.

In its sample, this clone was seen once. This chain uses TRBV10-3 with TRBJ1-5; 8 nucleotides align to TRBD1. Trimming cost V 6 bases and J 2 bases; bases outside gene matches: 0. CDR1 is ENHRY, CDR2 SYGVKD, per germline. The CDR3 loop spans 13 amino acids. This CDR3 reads CAIRDRGNQPQHF. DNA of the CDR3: TGTGCCATCAGGGACAGGGGCAATCAGCCCCAGCATTTT.

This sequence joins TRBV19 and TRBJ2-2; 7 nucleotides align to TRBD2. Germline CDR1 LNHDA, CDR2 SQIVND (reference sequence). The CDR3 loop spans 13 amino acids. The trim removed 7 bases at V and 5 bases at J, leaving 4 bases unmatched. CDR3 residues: CASMAGVTGELFF. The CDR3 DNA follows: TGTGCCAGTATGGCGGGAGTTACCGGGGAGCTGTTTTTT.

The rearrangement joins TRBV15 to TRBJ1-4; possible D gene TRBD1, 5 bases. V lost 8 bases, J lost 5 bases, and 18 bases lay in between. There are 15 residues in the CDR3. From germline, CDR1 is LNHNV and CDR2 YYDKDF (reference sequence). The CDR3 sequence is CATGIGGTVNEKLFF. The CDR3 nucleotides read TGTGCCACCGGAATAGGCGGGACGGTAAATGAAAAACTGTTTTTT. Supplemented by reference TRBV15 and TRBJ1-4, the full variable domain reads DAMVIQNPRYQVTQFGKPVTLSCSQTLNHNVMYWYQQKSSQAPKLLFHYYDKDFNNEADTPDNFQSRRPNTSFCFLDIRSPGLGDTAMYLCATGIGGTVNEKLFFGSGTQLSVL.

The CDR3 reads CASSLSGAVSNQPQHF. CDR3 nucleotides: TGTGCCAGCAGCTTATCAGGGGCAGTTAGCAATCAGCCCCAGCATTTT. The rearrangement uses TRBV7-9 and TRBJ1-5; perhaps TRBD1 as D (6 bases). With 2 bases removed from V and 0 bases from J, the gap between germline ends came to 11 bases. The length of the CDR3 is 16 residues. CDR1 and CDR2 from the germline V gene are SEHNR and FQNEAQ (reference sequence).

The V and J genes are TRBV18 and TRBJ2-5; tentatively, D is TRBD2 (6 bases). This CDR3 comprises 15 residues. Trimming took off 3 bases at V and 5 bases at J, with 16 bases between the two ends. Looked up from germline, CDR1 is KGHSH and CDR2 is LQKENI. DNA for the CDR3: TGTGCCAGCTCACCGTACCGGGGGACTCCGGAGACCCAGTACTTC. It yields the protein CASSPYRGTPETQYF.

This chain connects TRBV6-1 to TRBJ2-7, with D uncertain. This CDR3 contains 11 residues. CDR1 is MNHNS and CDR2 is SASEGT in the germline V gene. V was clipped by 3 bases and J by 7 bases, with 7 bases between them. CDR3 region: CASSDPREQYF. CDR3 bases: TGTGCCAGCAGTGATCCTCGGGAGCAGTACTTC.

The CDR3 DNA is TGTGCCAGCAGTTTTACCAGGCAAGGCCCCTACAATGAGCAGTTCTTC. Its protein is CASSFTRQGPYNEQFF. V is TRBV27 and J is TRBJ2-1, with D unclear. CDR3 length: 16 amino acids. V lost 3 bases and J lost 2, with 14 bases in between. Germline CDR1 and CDR2: MNHEY and SMNVEV (reference sequence).

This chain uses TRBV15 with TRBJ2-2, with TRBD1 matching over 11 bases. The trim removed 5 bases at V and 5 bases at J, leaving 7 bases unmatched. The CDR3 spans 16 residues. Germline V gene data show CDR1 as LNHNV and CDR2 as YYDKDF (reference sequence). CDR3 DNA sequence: TGTGCCACCAGCCCGGACAGGGGGCTTAGGACCGGGGAGCTGTTTTTT. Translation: CATSPDRGLRTGELFF.